These T cell receptor beta chains were read from a single sample in a study of beta chain features in type 1 diabetes. Only in-frame clones appear in the TCRdb table, and some are missing; sequencing was by immunoSEQ multiplex PCR. The sample comprises hundreds of thousands of clones, about an eighth of which are singletons, and 0.02% to 0.025% rests with the top ten. Sequenced: naive CD4+ T cells from blood. These receptors were collected from a man aged 18 to 29 with type 1 diabetes. CDR3s include the opening cysteine and the closing phenylalanine or tryptophan. The order of the fields is CDR3 length, V gene, J gene, clone size, D gene, CDR3 DNA, CDR3 protein. The D gene is left open where the match is weak. The size entry is marked missing in some rows and otherwise reads once, few, many or a size class.

13	TRBV7-9	TRBJ2-5	-	-	TGTGCCAGCAGCCCATCGGGGGGCGAGACCCAGTACTTC	CASSPSGGETQYF
15	TRBV9	TRBJ2-1	-	-	TGTGCCAGCAGCGCCGAAGTCCCCACCTACAATGAGCAGTTCTTC	CASSAEVPTYNEQFF
11	TRBV6-1	TRBJ2-1	-	-	TGTGCCAGCAGTACGGGACATCGGCAGTTCTTC	CASSTGHRQFF
14	TRBV29-1	TRBJ2-7	-	TRBD1	TGCAGCGTGGATTTGACAGGGGACCTGGGGGAGCAGTACTTC	CSVDLTGDLGEQYF
14	TRBV19	TRBJ1-5	few	TRBD1	TGTGCCAGTAGTATCGGGGCAGGGGGTCAGCCCCAGCATTTT	CASSIGAGGQPQHF
14	TRBV27	TRBJ2-7	few	TRBD1	TGTGCCAGCAGTTTAAGGACAGGCCCCTACGAGCAGTACTTC	CASSLRTGPYEQYF
11	TRBV7-9	TRBJ2-7	-	-	TGTGCCAGCAGTGGGGGCGGCGAGCAGTACTTC	CASSGGGEQYF
15	TRBV25-1	TRBJ2-1	-	TRBD1	TGTGCCAGCGGAAAGGACAGGGGACCTTACAATGAGCAGTTCTTC	CASGKDRGPYNEQFF
16	TRBV7-9	TRBJ1-6	few	-	TGTGCCAGCACCCACCGGGATAAGGGGGGGAATTCACCCCTCCACTTT	CASTHRDKGGNSPLHF
14	TRBV28	TRBJ2-7	few	TRBD1	TGTGCCAGTGTATCCGGGACAGGCTCCTACGAGCAGTACTTC	CASVSGTGSYEQYF
17	TRBV4-1	TRBJ2-3	few	-	TGCGCCAGCAGCCAAGCCGGACACGGGGGGCCCACGTATACGCAGTATTTT	CASSQAGHGGPTYTQYF
15	TRBV5-1	TRBJ1-1	-	-	TGCGCCAGCAGCTTGGACAGGGTTGGGAACACTGAAGCTTTCTTT	CASSLDRVGNTEAFF
11	TRBV19	TRBJ2-7	few	-	TGTGCCAGTAGTATCCGACACGAGCAGTACTTC	CASSIRHEQYF